This passage covers 8 T cell receptor beta chains from one sample sequenced in a study of CD8 T cells in ankylosing spondylitis. TCRdb fed the 5' RACE reads into MiXCR, producing one record per CDR3 protein. The sample includes 150,000 or so distinct CDR3 sequences, roughly 18% seen only once; the top ten take over 7.5%. Material: blood, either unsorted or a sorted T cell fraction (not recorded which). These receptors were collected from a male donor with ankylosing spondylitis or in good health (not recorded which).

Turning to this clonotype: The junction departs from the called germline gene at one end, perhaps through a read error. The V and J genes are TRBV9 and TRBJ1-3, with D uncertain. CDR1 and CDR2 (germline): SGDLS, YYNGEE. This CDR3 is built from 14 residues. The chain's CDR3 is CANSVGWAGNTIYF. In nucleotides, the CDR3 is TGTGCCAACAGCGTAGGATGGGCTGGAAACACCATATATTTT.

This clonotype showed up many times. The V gene is TRBV20-1, the J gene TRBJ2-3; 12 nucleotides agree with TRBD2. V gave up 6 bases and J gave up 8 bases; unmatched junction bases: 9. The CDR3 is made up of 14 amino acids. In germline, CDR1 is DFQATT, CDR2 SNEGSKA (reference sequence). CDR3 protein: CSAGTSGFFGTQYF. The CDR3 coding sequence is TGCAGTGCCGGGACTAGCGGGTTCTTTGGTACGCAGTATTTT.

This clonotype was seen many times. V and J are TRBV6-1 and TRBJ2-1; 7 positions agree with TRBD2. The CDR3 spans 16 residues. CDR1 is MNHNS and CDR2 is SASEGT in the germline V gene. V trimming: 8 bases; J trimming: 4 bases; junction bases outside the gene matches: 14. The CDR3 here is CASGRGAGPPYNEQFF. The DNA of the CDR3 is TGTGCCAGCGGCCGAGGAGCGGGGCCCCCTTACAATGAGCAGTTCTTC.

This clonotype has only a few counts. The rearrangement uses TRBV20-1 and TRBJ2-7; 8 nucleotides agree with TRBD1. The V gene end was trimmed by 0 bases and the J gene end by 7 bases; junction bases not matched to a gene: 8. CDR1 is DFQATT, CDR2 SNEGSKA, per germline (reference sequence). The CDR3 spans 14 residues. The CDR3 sequence is CSARDRQGAVEQYF. DNA of the CDR3: TGCAGTGCTAGAGATAGGCAGGGGGCAGTAGAGCAGTACTTC.

This clonotype was recorded at least ten times. This CDR3 is CASSSQNTEAFF. The CDR3 region has the DNA TGTGCCAGCAGTTCCCAAAACACTGAAGCTTTCTTT. The chain recombines TRBV6-6 with TRBJ1-1; no clear D. Trimming took 4 bases from V and 2 from J, leaving 5 bases between them. Per the germline V gene, CDR1 is MNHNY and CDR2 is SVGAGI (reference sequence). The CDR3 loop spans 12 amino acids.

The sample holds a few counts of this clonotype. The V call is TRBV20-1, the J call TRBJ1-1; D is uncertain. CDR3 length: 17 amino acids. V was trimmed by 1 base and J by 1 base, leaving 19 bases between them. The germline CDR1 and CDR2 sequences are DFQATT and SNEGSKA (reference sequence). The CDR3 spells CSARGPPRTVGNTEAFF. CDR3 sequence (DNA): TGCAGTGCTAGAGGTCCGCCCCGTACTGTGGGGAACACTGAAGCTTTCTTT.

V and J are TRBV14 and TRBJ2-1, with D hard to call. V lost 0 bases and J lost 9, with 12 bases in between. CDR3 size: 14 residues. Germline V gene sequence: CDR1 SGHDN, CDR2 FVKESK. CDR3 region: CASSQDLLASEQFF. DNA of the CDR3: TGTGCCAGCAGCCAAGATCTCCTCGCTTCTGAGCAGTTCTTC.

This clonotype was seen a handful of times. The chain links TRBV4-1 to TRBJ2-5; no firm D call. Germline assignment: CDR1 MGHRA and CDR2 YSYEKL. CDR3 length equals 12 residues. V lost 4 bases and J 7 bases, leaving 10 bases between the germline ends. Written as DNA, the CDR3 is TGCGCCAGCAGCCGAGACACTGGGACCCAGTACTTC. As protein: CASSRDTGTQYF.